This T cell receptor (beta chain) was profiled in a study of breast tumors, draining lymph nodes, adjacent tissues. Axillary draining lymph nodes of breast cancer patients supplied the node samples. TCRdb used MiXCR to reprocess the multiplex PCR reads, holding one entry per CDR3 protein. Of around 250,000 distinct CDR3 sequences listed, under 35% are singletons. This clonotype appeared many times. CDR1 and CDR2 from the germline V gene are SEHNR and FQNEAQ (reference sequence). CDR3 size: 17 residues. Trimming removed 5 bases from V and 4 bases from J; junction bases left unmatched: 7. The specimen was axillary lymph node tissue. The receptor's source is a female donor with breast cancer. Some clones in this sample may be carry-over from other donors' samples. The chain has TRBV7-9 and TRBJ2-1, with TRBD2 identical over 14 bases. The CDR3 reads CASSHGTSGRGYNEQFF. The DNA for the CDR3 is TGTGCCAGCAGCCATGGGACTAGCGGGAGAGGGTACAATGAGCAGTTCTTC.